The 24 T cell receptor beta chains below were found in one sample sequenced in a study of cytomegalovirus exposure and HLA in healthy donors. PCR employed 60 Vbeta and 13 Jbeta primers. This table comes from immunoSEQ multiplex PCR, and its TCRdb copy is limited to in-frame clones, with some not included. The sample has about 160,000 clones, approximately 86% seen once. Sequencing was done on a sample of PBMCs. The receptors were gathered from a young woman in good health and CMV-seronegative.

The gene calls are TRBV27 and TRBJ2-7, with D possibly matching TRBD1 (5 bases). The CDR3 loop spans 15 amino acids. CDR1 and CDR2 from the germline V gene are MNHEY and SMNVEV (reference sequence). V was trimmed by 7 bases and J by 6 bases, leaving 22 bases between them. The CDR3, as DNA: TGTGCCAGCATGAGACGCGGACAAGGGGTAAGCGAGCAGTACTTC. Protein: CASMRRGQGVSEQYF.

J is TRBJ1-6 and V is TRBV2, with D maybe TRBD1 (6 bases). Between the trimmed V and J ends, which lost 4 bases and 10 bases, there was a span of 14 bases. CDR1 SNHLY and CDR2 FYNNEI come from the germline V gene. This CDR3 is 14 amino acids long. CDR3 loop: CASSVTGGNSPLHF. Written as DNA, the CDR3 is TGTGCCAGCAGTGTAACTGGGGGCAACTCACCCCTCCACTTT.

The chain combines TRBV29-1 with TRBJ2-1; D possibly corresponds to TRBD2 (6 bases). Germline CDR1 reads SQVTM; CDR2 reads ANQGSEA. The V and J ends lost 4 bases and 4 bases respectively, with 11 bases between them. CDR3 length: 13 amino acids. This CDR3 reads CSVGGDAYNEQFF. CDR3 DNA sequence: TGCAGCGTTGGGGGGGACGCATACAATGAGCAGTTCTTC.

Points on this clone: At one of its ends the junction is not consistent with the germline gene, which may arise from a read error. The chain is built from TRBV11-2 and TRBJ1-5; 9 bases align to TRBD1. Germline loops: CDR1 SGHAT, CDR2 FQNNGV. The CDR3 runs 16 residues. The DNA of the CDR3 is TGTGCCAGCAGCCTAGACGGAACAGGGGGCTTTGAGCCCCAGCATTTT. Translating gives CASSLDGTGGFEPQHF.

V usage is TRBV6-5 and J usage is TRBJ2-2, with no clear D. The germline V gene has CDR1 MNHEY and CDR2 SVGAGI. Trimming pared 0 bases from V and 7 bases from J, leaving 9 bases between. This CDR3 comprises 14 residues. CDR3 sequence (DNA): TGTGCCAGCAGTTACTCGATACTTGACGGGGAGCTGTTTTTT. This encodes CASSYSILDGELFF.

The V gene is TRBV27, the J gene TRBJ2-7, with a weak D call TRBD1 (5 bases). The ends were cut back, 2 bases at V and 5 bases at J, with 10 bases in the middle. Germline CDR1 is MNHEY and CDR2 is SMNVEV (reference sequence). The CDR3 covers 13 residues. The CDR3 DNA follows: TGTGCCAGCAGTTTAATAGGGGCCCACGAGCAGTACTTC. As protein: CASSLIGAHEQYF.

The chain has TRBV11-3 and TRBJ1-3; a weak D match, TRBD1 (5 bases). The CDR3 is 14 amino acids. The germline V and J ends were trimmed by 7 bases and 3 bases, with 13 bases remaining between them. CDR1 and CDR2 (germline): SGHNT, YENEEA. CDR3 sequence (DNA): TGTGCCAGCAACAGCAGGGCTGATGGAAACACCATATATTTT. Translation gives CASNSRADGNTIYF.

The chain has TRBV7-2 and TRBJ1-1, with D unclear. CDR1 and CDR2 from the germline V gene are SGHTA and FQGNSA. This CDR3 is 16 amino acids long. V was pared by 2 bases and J by 0 bases, with 13 bases between. The chain's CDR3 is CASSLSGGQLNTEAFF. The CDR3 DNA is TGTGCCAGCAGCTTATCCGGAGGCCAGCTGAACACTGAAGCTTTCTTT. The full variable domain, rest sourced from reference TRBV7-2 and TRBJ1-1, is GAGVSQSPSNKVTEKGKDVELRCDPISGHTALYWYRQSLGQGLEFLIYFQGNSAPDKSGLPSDRFSAERTGGSVSTLTIQRTQQEDSAVYLCASSLSGGQLNTEAFFGQGTRLTVV.

The chain carries TRBV5-1 and TRBJ2-1, with 7 bases aligning to TRBD2. The CDR3 loop spans 16 amino acids. Germline V lookup: CDR1 SGHRS, CDR2 YFSETQ. V lost 0 bases to trimming and J lost 0 bases; unmatched junction nucleotides: 3. The CDR3 bases are TGCGCCAGCAGCTTGGGGGGGGGTCACTCCTACAATGAGCAGTTCTTC. Protein sequence: CASSLGGGHSYNEQFF. Using reference TRBV5-1 and TRBJ2-1 for the parts outside the CDR3, the full variable domain is KAGVTQTPRYLIKTRGQQVTLSCSPISGHRSVSWYQQTPGQGLQFLFEYFSETQRNKGNFPGRFSGRQFSNSRSEMNVSTLELGDSALYLCASSLGGGHSYNEQFFGPGTRLTVL.

J is TRBJ2-4 and V is TRBV12-2; no check of the table's D call, TRBD1, against the DNA was made. TRBV12-2 constitutes a pseudogene. The CDR3 consists of 15 residues. The CDR3 coding sequence is TGTGCAAGTCGCTTAGGCAGGGGGCCCAAAAACATTCAGTACTTC. Protein product: CASRLGRGPKNIQYF.

V usage is TRBV30 and J usage is TRBJ2-3; TRBD2 aligns across 7 bases. The CDR3 has 12 residues. The V gene's germline CDR1 is GTSNPN and CDR2 SVGIG (reference sequence). The trim removed 2 bases at V and 7 bases at J, leaving 3 bases unmatched. This chain's CDR3 is CAWSPGRNTQYF. CDR3 bases: TGTGCCTGGAGTCCCGGGAGGAATACGCAGTATTTT.

The DNA of the CDR3 is TGTGCCAGCAGCTCGAGACAGGGAAACACCGGGGAGCTGTTTTTT. Translating it yields CASSSRQGNTGELFF. The J gene is TRBJ2-2, the V gene TRBV11-3, with 7 bases matching TRBD1. Germline lookup yields CDR1 SGHNT and CDR2 YENEEA. Germline trimming cut 4 bases from V and 2 bases from J; bases unmatched to any gene: 4. The CDR3 has 15 amino acids.

In DNA form, the CDR3 reads TGTGCCAGCAGTTTACCCGAACAGGGGGACTATGGCTACACCTTC. It encodes CASSLPEQGDYGYTF. The chain combines TRBV28 with TRBJ1-2; 8 bases are shared with TRBD1. J lost 3 bases, V lost 2 bases, and 5 bases had no gene match. Germline values: CDR1 MDHEN, CDR2 SYDVKM. The CDR3 extends over 15 amino acids.

The genes are TRBV5-1 and TRBJ1-2, with 8 bases lining up with TRBD1. Germline V gene sequence: CDR1 SGHRS, CDR2 YFSETQ. The CDR3 extends over 13 amino acids. Germline trimming cut 4 bases from V and 3 bases from J; bases unmatched to any gene: 2. The CDR3 is CASSEDRDYGYTF. CDR3 sequence (DNA): TGCGCCAGCAGCGAGGACAGGGACTATGGCTACACCTTC.

V and J are TRBV5-4 and TRBJ2-1; weak D call: TRBD2 (5 bases). The CDR3 covers 16 residues. Trimming took 0 bases from V and 4 from J, leaving 14 bases between them. Germline values: CDR1 SGHNT, CDR2 YYREEE (reference sequence). CDR3 DNA: TGTGCCAGCAGCTTGGGAGGGATTTTCGCGTACAATGAGCAGTTCTTC. It is translated as CASSLGGIFAYNEQFF.

The gene calls are TRBV29-1 and TRBJ2-3; 8 nucleotides align to TRBD2. Germline CDR1 and CDR2: SQVTM and ANQGSEA. Losses at the gene ends were 4 bases for V and 7 bases for J; bases not matched to a gene: 10. CDR3 length: 14 amino acids. The CDR3 DNA is TGCAGCGTTGCCGGGGGGGCATTTTCGTATACGCAGTATTTT. Translation: CSVAGGAFSYTQYF.

The chain is built from TRBV10-2 and TRBJ2-1; D possibly corresponds to TRBD2 (5 bases). Deletions cut 2 bases from V and 12 bases from J, with 17 bases between. This CDR3 spans 14 amino acids. The germline CDR1 and CDR2 sequences are WSHSY and SAAADI. DNA for the CDR3: TGCGCCAGCAGTGAGCCGGGAATCACAATGAGGCAGTTCTTC. Protein sequence: CASSEPGITMRQFF.

This chain links TRBV9 with TRBJ1-2; D is perhaps TRBD1 (5 bases). CDR1 SGDLS and CDR2 YYNGEE come from the germline V gene. This CDR3 region has 13 residues. Trimming took 2 bases from V and 3 from J, leaving 8 bases between them. CDR3 nucleotides: TGTGCCAGCAGCGTTTCGGGGGACTATGGCTACACCTTC. Its protein product is CASSVSGDYGYTF.

The chain combines TRBV11-2 with TRBJ1-2, with D perhaps matching TRBD1 (5 bases). This CDR3 comprises 15 residues. The V gene lost 5 bases and the J gene lost 4 bases, with 17 bases spanning the gap. Germline lookup yields CDR1 SGHAT and CDR2 FQNNGV. CDR3 sequence (DNA): TGTGCCAGCAGCCCCCGCGACAGATCATTCTATGGCTACACCTTC. Protein sequence: CASSPRDRSFYGYTF. The entire variable domain, with the rest obtained from reference TRBV11-2 and TRBJ1-2, is as follows: EAGVAQSPRYKIIEKRQSVAFWCNPISGHATLYWYQQILGQGPKLLIQFQNNGVVDDSQLPKDRFSAERLKGVDSTLKIQPAKLEDSAVYLCASSPRDRSFYGYTFGSGTRLTVV.

The chain employs TRBV7-3 and TRBJ2-7, with a possible D match to TRBD1 (6 bases). This CDR3 comprises 14 residues. V lost 5 bases and J 1 base, leaving 12 bases between the germline ends. In germline, CDR1 is SGHTA, CDR2 FQGTGA. The CDR3 reads CASSAEQGSYEQYF. CDR3 DNA sequence: TGTGCCAGCAGCGCCGAACAGGGATCCTACGAGCAGTACTTC.

The rearrangement joins TRBV18 to TRBJ1-2; the D is unclear. The germline gives CDR1 KGHSH, CDR2 LQKENI. The V end lost 3 bases, the J end lost 4 bases, and 15 bases lay between the germline ends. The CDR3 consists of 15 residues. CDR3 nucleotides: TGTGCCAGCTCACCGACCGAGGGATTGTCCTATGGCTACACCTTC. Protein sequence: CASSPTEGLSYGYTF.

This chain joins TRBV28 and TRBJ1-5; no definite D call. CDR3 size: 13 residues. CDR1 and CDR2 from the germline V gene are MDHEN and SYDVKM. V lost 5 bases and J lost 3, with 8 bases in between. The CDR3: CASSVSLNQPQHF. The CDR3 DNA follows: TGTGCCAGCAGTGTGAGTCTCAATCAGCCCCAGCATTTT.

V is TRBV7-9 and J is TRBJ2-5, with 10 bases matching TRBD1. CDR1 and CDR2 (germline): SEHNR, FQNEAQ (reference sequence). The trim removed 1 base at V and 4 bases at J, leaving 0 bases unmatched. This CDR3 is built from 14 residues. The CDR3 coding sequence is TGTGCCAGCAGCTTAGGACAGGGGGCAGAGACCCAGTACTTC. As protein: CASSLGQGAETQYF.

V and J are TRBV7-9 and TRBJ1-2, with 7 bases lining up with TRBD1. The CDR3 consists of 15 residues. CDR1 is SEHNR, CDR2 FQNEAQ, per germline (reference sequence). The V and J ends lost 5 bases and 0 bases, in that order; junction bases with no gene match: 6. The CDR3 coding sequence is TGTGCCAGCAGCCCTTCCGGGACAGCTAACTATGGCTACACCTTC. Translating gives CASSPSGTANYGYTF.